This T cell receptor (beta chain) was observed in a study of T cell changes during pregnancy in multiple sclerosis. Some clones are missing from TCRdb's copy, which holds only in-frame ones; the method was immunoSEQ multiplex PCR. The data show some 38,000 clones, around 91% seen once. This CDR3 spans 13 amino acids. The germline gives CDR1 SQVTM, CDR2 ANQGSEA. Trimming removed 6 bases from V and 3 bases from J; junction bases left unmatched: 5. Here the sequenced sample was CD4+ T cells from peripheral blood mononuclear cells, taken in the second trimester of pregnancy. This receptor was obtained from a female donor with multiple sclerosis, enrolled in a pregnancy study. This chain links TRBV29-1 with TRBJ2-7, with 10 nucleotides matching TRBD1. The CDR3 nucleotides read TGCAGCGTGGAGGGACAGGGGCACTACGAGCAGTACTTC. Encoded protein: CSVEGQGHYEQYF.